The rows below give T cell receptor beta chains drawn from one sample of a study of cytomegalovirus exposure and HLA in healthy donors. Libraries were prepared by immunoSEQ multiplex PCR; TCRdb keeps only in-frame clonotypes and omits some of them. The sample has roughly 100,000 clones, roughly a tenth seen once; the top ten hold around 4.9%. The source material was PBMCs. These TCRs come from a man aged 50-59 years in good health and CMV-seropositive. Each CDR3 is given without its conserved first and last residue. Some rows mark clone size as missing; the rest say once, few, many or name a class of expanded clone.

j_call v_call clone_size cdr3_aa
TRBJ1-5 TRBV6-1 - ASSTGLDQPQH
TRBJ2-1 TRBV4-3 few ASSQVTHSGNEQF
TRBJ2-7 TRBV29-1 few SVETGKGETYEQY
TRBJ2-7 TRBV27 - ASRANSGRTYEQY
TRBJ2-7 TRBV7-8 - ASSPLGPDEQY
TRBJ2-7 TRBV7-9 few ASSFVRGAADYEQY
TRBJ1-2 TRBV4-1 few ASSQDQNTDYGYT
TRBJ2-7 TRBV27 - ASSNGISYEQY
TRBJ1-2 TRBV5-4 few ASSVIGGDYGYT
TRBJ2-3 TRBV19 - ASSGLAGVGDTQY
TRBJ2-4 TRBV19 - ASSTRDRSIQY
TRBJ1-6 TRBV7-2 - ASSPMAGNSPLH
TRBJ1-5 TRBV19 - ASRNDRNQPQH
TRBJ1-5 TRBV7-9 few ASSSDRGANQPQH
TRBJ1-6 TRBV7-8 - ASSLGTQGATPLH
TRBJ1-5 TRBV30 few AWTAGPNQPQH
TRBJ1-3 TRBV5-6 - ASSDQGRGSGNTIY
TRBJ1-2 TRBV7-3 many ASSGRVGYT
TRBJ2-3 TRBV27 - ASSPLTLSTDTQY
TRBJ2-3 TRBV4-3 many ASSQGVAGSTDTQY
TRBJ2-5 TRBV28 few ASWRQAQETQY
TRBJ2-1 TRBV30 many AWSPTRGRDEQF
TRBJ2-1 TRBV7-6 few ASSLELTAASSYNEQF
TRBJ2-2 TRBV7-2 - ASRSTGRDTGELF
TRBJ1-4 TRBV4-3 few ASSQEGADFNEKLF
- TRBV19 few ASSLGWSPWTGNYEQY
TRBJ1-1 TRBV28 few ASSGHRDRNTEAF
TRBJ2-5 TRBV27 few ASSRTSFQETQY